This T cell receptor beta chain is from a study of beta chain features in type 1 diabetes. The ends were cut back, 5 bases at V and 9 bases at J, with 10 bases in the middle. The CDR3 length is 11 residues. CDR1 MDHEN and CDR2 SYDVKM come from the germline V gene. The sequenced template was cDNA made from the entire isolated RNA. Clones were read by immunoSEQ multiplex PCR, and TCRdb kept only the in-frame ones, dropping some. The repertoire holds 100,000 to 150,000 clones, with roughly 17% as singletons. The study's findings and limits: The study found moderately but significantly shorter TCRB CDR3s in all four CD4+ subsets of Type 1 diabetes patients.

This clone was seen many times. Its specificity is unknown. This TCR derives from a man aged 18-30 years with type 1 diabetes. The chain recombines TRBV28 with TRBJ2-5; possibly TRBD1 for D (6 bases). Sequenced sample: central memory CD4+ T cells from blood. The CDR3, as DNA: TGTGCCAGCAGTAGGGGGTCGGCCCAGTACTTC. Translation: CASSRGSAQYF.